The rows below give T cell receptor beta chains drawn from one sample of a study of blood T cell repertoires in COVID-19. Sequenced by immunoSEQ multiplex PCR; TCRdb stores in-frame clones only, minus some. The sample has about 410,000 clones, about nine tenths seen once. Material: peripheral blood. These TCRs come from a woman between 40 and 55 years old with COVID-19, enrolled during active disease. The CDR3 runs from the conserved cysteine through the conserved F or W. D genes are given only for firm matches. Size is omitted from some rows. Given values are once, few, many or a class for expanded clones.

J: TRBJ1-6
size: .
V: TRBV5-6
D: TRBD1
DNA: TGTGCCAGCAGCTCACCAACGGGACAGGGGGGGGCCAAGTCACCCCTCCACTTT
CDR3: CASSSPTGQGGAKSPLHF

J: TRBJ2-7
size: .
V: TRBV28
D: .
DNA: TGTGCCAGCAGTTTAACGGTTTCTAGTCCCTACGAGCAGTACTTC
CDR3: CASSLTVSSPYEQYF

J: TRBJ2-5
size: .
V: TRBV10-3
D: TRBD2
DNA: TGTGCCATCACCATGGGACTAGCGGGGGAGGGGACCCAGTACTTC
CDR3: CAITMGLAGEGTQYF

J: TRBJ2-3
size: .
V: TRBV28
D: TRBD1
DNA: TGTGCCAGCAGTTTACTCTTCGGGGACAGGGGAGACAATACGCAGTATTTT
CDR3: CASSLLFGDRGDNTQYF

J: TRBJ1-6
size: .
V: TRBV6-5
D: .
DNA: TGTGCCAGCAGTTACCACCCGCGCCCAAATTCACCCCTCCACTTT
CDR3: CASSYHPRPNSPLHF

J: TRBJ2-1
size: .
V: TRBV5-1
D: TRBD2
DNA: TGCGCCAGCAGCCTCGGACTAGCGGGGAACAATGAGCAGTTCTTC
CDR3: CASSLGLAGNNEQFF

J: TRBJ1-2
size: .
V: TRBV7-3
D: .
DNA: TGTGCCAGCAGCTTAAATCCGGGGTCTCCCTATGGCTACACCTTC
CDR3: CASSLNPGSPYGYTF

J: TRBJ2-5
size: .
V: TRBV6-6
D: .
DNA: TGTGCCAGCACCCTTACGGGTGACCCGCAAGAGACCCAGTACTTC
CDR3: CASTLTGDPQETQYF

J: TRBJ2-6
size: once
V: TRBV27
D: .
DNA: TGTGCCAGCAGTTTATTCCCGGGCTCTGGGGCCAACGTCCTGACTTTC
CDR3: CASSLFPGSGANVLTF

J: TRBJ2-2
size: few
V: TRBV4-1
D: TRBD1
DNA: TGCGCCAGCAGCCAAGGAGAGGGGGCGAATGCCGGGGAGCTGTTTTTT
CDR3: CASSQGEGANAGELFF

J: TRBJ2-3
size: .
V: TRBV5-1
D: .
DNA: TGCGCCAGCAGCTTGGTGTCAGGTGGAGATACGCAGTATTTT
CDR3: CASSLVSGGDTQYF

J: TRBJ1-1
size: few
V: TRBV28
D: TRBD1
DNA: TGTGCCAGCAGTCCCGATCGGGCAGGGGGTCTGGCAGCTTTCTTT
CDR3: CASSPDRAGGLAAFF

J: TRBJ1-3
size: .
V: TRBV5-1
D: .
DNA: TGCGCCAGCAGCTTGGCCCCTCCGGGTTCAACTGGAAACACCATATATTTT
CDR3: CASSLAPPGSTGNTIYF

J: TRBJ1-1
size: .
V: TRBV15
D: .
DNA: TGTGCCACCAGCAGAGATCCCCCGGGACATGTGAACACTGAAGCTTTCTTT
CDR3: CATSRDPPGHVNTEAFF

J: TRBJ1-6
size: .
V: TRBV19
D: TRBD1
DNA: TGTGCCAGTAGTATGCGGGACAGACATAATTCACCCCTCCACTTT
CDR3: CASSMRDRHNSPLHF

J: TRBJ2-7
size: .
V: TRBV6-6
D: .
DNA: TGTGCCAGCAGTTACATGGCAGGTAACGAGCAGTACTTC
CDR3: CASSYMAGNEQYF

J: TRBJ2-6
size: .
V: TRBV5-1
D: TRBD1
DNA: TGCGCCAGCAGCCTGAGATGGGACAGTAGGGTGGGGTCCGGGGCCAACGTCCTGACTTTC
CDR3: CASSLRWDSRVGSGANVLTF

J: TRBJ2-1
size: .
V: TRBV30
D: TRBD2
DNA: TGTGCCTGGATGGGGAGCGGGAGGGCCTACAATGAGCAGTTCTTC
CDR3: CAWMGSGRAYNEQFF

J: TRBJ2-1
size: .
V: TRBV19
D: TRBD2
DNA: TGTGCCAGTAGTTCAGCCCGGACTAGCGGGAGGACAGGGGAGCAGTTCTTC
CDR3: CASSSARTSGRTGEQFF

J: TRBJ2-7
size: few
V: TRBV7-8
D: TRBD2
DNA: TGTGCCAGCAGCTTAGTAGGACTAGATCGGGTCGAGCAGTACTTC
CDR3: CASSLVGLDRVEQYF

J: TRBJ2-5
size: .
V: TRBV28
D: TRBD1
DNA: TGTGCCAGCAGTAAACAGGGGGCGCGAGAGACCCAGTACTTC
CDR3: CASSKQGARETQYF

J: TRBJ1-1
size: .
V: TRBV5-4
D: TRBD1
DNA: TGTGCCAGCAGCTTGGGGACAGGGGATAATGTGAACACTGAAGCTTTCTTT
CDR3: CASSLGTGDNVNTEAFF

J: TRBJ2-3
size: .
V: TRBV4-2
D: .
DNA: TGTGCCAGCAGCCCCCTCGCCGCAGGCACAGATACGCAGTATTTT
CDR3: CASSPLAAGTDTQYF

J: TRBJ2-2
size: .
V: TRBV4-1
D: TRBD2
DNA: TGCGCCAGCAGCCGACTTAGCGGGGTCACCGGGGAGCTGTTTTTT
CDR3: CASSRLSGVTGELFF